This entry lists 29 T cell receptor beta chains sequenced from one sample in a study of identical twins. Using its own MiXCR run on the 5' RACE reads, TCRdb lists one record per CDR3 protein. The table records over 500,000 distinct CDR3 sequences, roughly a fifth of them present only once. The data were also submitted as part of a second study, on T cells expressing NK-cell markers.

The sample taken for sequencing was CD4+ T cells sorted from blood. These receptors were taken from a woman younger than 35 in good health.

The table lists this clonotype with many counts. V usage is TRBV29-1 and J usage is TRBJ2-1; 7 nucleotides match TRBD2. This CDR3 has 14 residues. Germline CDR1 is SQVTM and CDR2 is ANQGSEA. After removal of 4 bases from V and 2 bases from J, the junction contained 5 bases not matched to a gene. CDR3 sequence reads: CSVAKGGPYNEQFF. CDR3 in DNA: TGCAGCGTTGCAAAGGGAGGGCCCTACAATGAGCAGTTCTTC.

The chain is built from TRBV7-9 and TRBJ2-3; possible D gene TRBD1, 6 bases. V was shortened by 8 bases and J by 0 bases, with 6 bases between the two germline ends. Germline CDR1 is SEHNR and CDR2 is FQNEAQ (reference sequence). The length of the CDR3 is 12 residues. The DNA of the CDR3 is TGTGCCAGCGACAGGAGCACAGATACGCAGTATTTT. It encodes CASDRSTDTQYF.

V gene TRBV20-1 combines with J gene TRBJ2-5, with 10 bases that match TRBD2. This CDR3 region has 16 residues. V gave up 0 bases and J gave up 4 bases; unmatched junction bases: 8. From germline, CDR1 is DFQATT and CDR2 SNEGSKA (reference sequence). CDR3 in amino acids: CSARDFLAGVLETQYF. In nucleotides, the CDR3 is TGCAGTGCTAGAGATTTTCTAGCGGGAGTGTTAGAGACCCAGTACTTC.

The chain links TRBV6-1 to TRBJ2-1; no clear D. Germline V gives CDR1 MNHNS, CDR2 SASEGT. This CDR3 has 14 amino acids. Trimming took off 6 bases at V and 0 bases at J, with 9 bases between the two ends. In nucleotides, the CDR3 is TGTGCCAGCAGCCCACCCCTCTCCTACAATGAGCAGTTCTTC. Translating gives CASSPPLSYNEQFF.

The chain uses TRBV12-3 or TRBV12-4 and TRBJ2-7, with 7 positions matching TRBD2. CDR3 length equals 12 residues. V lost 11 bases and J lost 6; bases outside the gene matches: 10. The CDR3 coding sequence is TGTGCCTCCCGAACGGGGGAGGGCGAGCAGTACTTC. Translating it yields CASRTGEGEQYF.

The CDR3 loop reads CASSSPGGPSSYNEQFF. In DNA form, the CDR3 reads TGTGCCAGCAGCTCTCCAGGGGGCCCAAGCTCCTACAATGAGCAGTTCTTC. This chain joins TRBV7-9 and TRBJ2-1, with TRBD1 matching 8 bases. The CDR3 covers 17 residues. Germline V lookup: CDR1 SEHNR, CDR2 FQNEAQ (reference sequence). V lost 4 bases to trimming and J lost 0 bases; unmatched junction nucleotides: 8.

This clonotype occurred a few times. V gene TRBV12-3 or TRBV12-4 combines with J gene TRBJ2-1, with D tentatively TRBD1 (7 bases). The V end was cut by 6 bases, the J end by 4 bases, with 10 bases between. The CDR3 contains 13 residues. The CDR3 region is CASRAGQYNEQFF. The CDR3 DNA is TGTGCCAGCAGGGCGGGACAGTACAATGAGCAGTTCTTC.

This sequence joins TRBV29-1 and TRBJ1-1, with 9 bases fitting TRBD1. Germline V gene sequence: CDR1 SQVTM, CDR2 ANQGSEA. The ends lost 5 bases at V and 6 bases at J; junction bases unmatched: 7. This CDR3 is 13 amino acids long. The CDR3 region is CSVYGQGLAEAFF. The CDR3 nucleotides are TGCAGCGTTTACGGACAGGGGCTGGCTGAAGCTTTCTTT.

The V and J genes are TRBV20-1 and TRBJ2-5; 9 nucleotides agree with TRBD1. With 5 bases clipped from V and 1 base from J, the junction kept 17 bases outside the gene matches. The CDR3 length is 18 residues. Germline CDR1 reads DFQATT; CDR2 reads SNEGSKA (reference sequence). Here the CDR3 DNA reads TGCAGTGCTCTAAACCCGGACAGGGGAAGGATTGGCCAAGAGACCCAGTACTTC. This sequence encodes CSALNPDRGRIGQETQYF.

The chain carries TRBV5-1 and TRBJ2-3; TRBD2 agrees at 13 bases. CDR3 length: 17 amino acids. CDR1 SGHRS and CDR2 YFSETQ come from the germline V gene. J was trimmed by 4 bases and V by 4 bases; bases with no gene match: 9. The CDR3 region is CASSAGLAGALPDTQYF. The DNA for the CDR3 is TGCGCCAGCAGCGCCGGACTAGCGGGGGCCTTACCAGATACGCAGTATTTT. The variable domain in full, with the rest retrieved from reference TRBV5-1 and TRBJ2-3, is KAGVTQTPRYLIKTRGQQVTLSCSPISGHRSVSWYQQTPGQGLQFLFEYFSETQRNKGNFPGRFSGRQFSNSRSEMNVSTLELGDSALYLCASSAGLAGALPDTQYFGPGTRLTVL.

There are a few counts of this clonotype. The chain has TRBV10-2 and TRBJ2-7; possible D gene TRBD2, 5 bases. Germline lookup yields CDR1 WSHSY and CDR2 SAAADI. V was trimmed by 9 bases and J by 1 base, leaving 13 bases between them. The CDR3 sequence is 13 residues long. CDR3 nucleotide sequence: TGCGCCAGGACCCCGGACTGGTCCTACGAGCAGTACTTC. Its translation is CARTPDWSYEQYF.

The chain couples TRBV5-1 to TRBJ2-3; a possible D gene is TRBD2 (5 bases). Germline V CDR1 and CDR2: SGHRS, YFSETQ. Trimming stripped 6 bases from V and 2 bases from J, with 16 bases between. CDR3 length equals 15 residues. Here the CDR3 reads CASTRSAEFTDTQYF. CDR3 DNA sequence: TGCGCCAGCACCCGTAGCGCGGAATTCACAGATACGCAGTATTTT.

This chain connects TRBV20-1 to TRBJ2-1; TRBD2 matches at 7 bases. The ends lost 1 base at V and 6 bases at J; junction bases unmatched: 6. The CDR3 runs 14 residues. CDR1 is DFQATT and CDR2 is SNEGSKA in the germline V gene (reference sequence). The CDR3 protein is CSARGGGESNEQFF. The CDR3 DNA reads TGCAGTGCTAGAGGCGGGGGAGAAAGCAATGAGCAGTTCTTC.

V usage is TRBV30 and J usage is TRBJ2-1, with TRBD1 matching over 7 bases. The germline CDR1 and CDR2 sequences are GTSNPN and SVGIG (reference sequence). The CDR3 contains 12 residues. Trimming at V came to 4 bases and at J to 4 bases, leaving 1 base not matched to a gene. The CDR3, as DNA: TGTGCCTGGAACAGGGGTTACAATGAGCAGTTCTTC. Residues: CAWNRGYNEQFF.

This clonotype has just one count. The chain couples TRBV20-1 to TRBJ2-1, with a weak D call TRBD2 (6 bases). The V end was cut by 1 base, the J end by 2 bases, with 12 bases between. Per the germline V gene, CDR1 is DFQATT and CDR2 is SNEGSKA (reference sequence). There are 15 residues in the CDR3. The CDR3: CSARAGTPTYNEQFF. The CDR3 DNA is TGCAGTGCTAGAGCCGGGACTCCGACCTACAATGAGCAGTTCTTC.

This clonotype was seen only a few times. V is TRBV5-1 and J is TRBJ2-5; 8 positions match TRBD1. CDR1 and CDR2 (germline): SGHRS, YFSETQ. With V trimmed by 3 bases and J by 2 bases, 6 bases remained unmatched. This CDR3 region has 15 residues. The CDR3 loop is CASSSGQVGQETQYF. In DNA form, the CDR3 reads TGCGCCAGCAGCTCGGGACAGGTGGGACAAGAGACCCAGTACTTC.

The J gene is TRBJ2-2, the V gene TRBV15, with a tentative D call TRBD2 (6 bases). CDR3 length: 17 amino acids. CDR1 and CDR2 from the germline V gene are LNHNV and YYDKDF (reference sequence). V was trimmed by 0 bases and J by 4 bases, leaving 15 bases between them. The CDR3 DNA reads TGTGCCACCAGCAGAGAATACCTAGCGACGGGCACCGGGGAGCTGTTTTTT. This codes for CATSREYLATGTGELFF.

This clonotype was observed a handful of times. The rearrangement links TRBV12-3 or TRBV12-4 to TRBJ2-7; 9 nucleotides align to TRBD1. The V and J ends lost 3 bases and 5 bases, in that order; junction bases with no gene match: 11. The CDR3 has 16 residues. CDR3 nucleotide sequence: TGTGCCAGCAGTTTCTCTGCGGACAGGGGAGCCCACGAGCAGTACTTC. Encoded protein: CASSFSADRGAHEQYF.

This clonotype was detected only a few times. The chain uses TRBV6-5 and TRBJ2-7; D possibly corresponds to TRBD2 (5 bases). The V gene's germline CDR1 is MNHEY and CDR2 SVGAGI. CDR3 length: 14 residues. With 5 bases removed from V and 1 base from J, the gap between germline ends came to 12 bases. The CDR3 nucleotides read TGTGCCAGCAGTAACAGAGGGCAGTCCTACGAGCAGTACTTC. It codes for CASSNRGQSYEQYF.

This clonotype was recorded many times. The J gene is TRBJ2-7, the V gene TRBV12-3 or TRBV12-4; 7 bases line up with TRBD1. V shed 6 bases and J 4 bases; nucleotides not matched to a gene: 3. The CDR3 has 12 residues. The CDR3 reads CASSQTGYEQYF. Here the CDR3 DNA reads TGTGCCAGCAGCCAGACAGGGTACGAGCAGTACTTC.

This clonotype was detected ten times or more. This chain uses TRBV20-1 with TRBJ2-7; a possible D gene is TRBD1 (6 bases). Germline loops: CDR1 DFQATT, CDR2 SNEGSKA (reference sequence). The V end was cut by 6 bases, the J end by 4 bases, with 13 bases between. CDR3 length equals 12 residues. The CDR3 nucleotides read TGCAGTGCAGCCCGGGACACTTACGAGCAGTACTTC. Translated: CSAARDTYEQYF.

The chain employs TRBV29-1 and TRBJ2-3, with a possible D match to TRBD2 (5 bases). V was cut by 3 bases and J by 0 bases, with 10 bases left in between. The CDR3 extends over 14 amino acids. Germline CDR1 reads SQVTM; CDR2 reads ANQGSEA. The CDR3 sequence: CSVDGGTSTDTQYF. Here the CDR3 DNA reads TGCAGCGTTGATGGAGGTACTAGCACAGATACGCAGTATTTT.

This clonotype was found many times. V usage is TRBV4-2 and J usage is TRBJ2-3, with TRBD2 matching 8 bases. V lost 4 bases to trimming and J lost 3 bases; unmatched junction nucleotides: 9. Per the germline V gene, CDR1 is LGHNA and CDR2 is YNFKEQ. This CDR3 region has 16 residues. CDR3 bases: TGTGCCAGCAGCCCCTTCGGGGCGGGGGGAACAGATACGCAGTATTTT. This gives the protein CASSPFGAGGTDTQYF.

This clonotype was recorded a few times. This chain connects TRBV9 to TRBJ2-1; 8 nucleotides line up with TRBD2. Unmatched junction bases numbered 11, after V lost 4 bases and J lost 8 bases. Germline CDR1 SGDLS, CDR2 YYNGEE. The CDR3 spans 15 residues. The CDR3 DNA follows: TGTGCCAGCAGCACATCGGGGGGGATGGGTGATGAGCAGTTCTTC. Its protein product is CASSTSGGMGDEQFF.

V usage is TRBV27 and J usage is TRBJ1-3, with 7 bases identical to TRBD1. V lost 4 bases to trimming and J lost 4 bases; unmatched junction nucleotides: 7. Per germline, CDR1 MNHEY and CDR2 SMNVEV (reference sequence). This CDR3 contains 15 residues. CDR3 region: CASSSEQGSGNTIYF. In DNA, the CDR3 is TGTGCCAGCAGTTCGGAACAGGGGTCAGGAAACACCATATATTTT.

The V gene is TRBV5-5, the J gene TRBJ1-1; D call uncertain. V was shortened by 0 bases and J by 0 bases, with 6 bases between the two germline ends. CDR1 and CDR2 (germline): SGHKS, YYEKEE (reference sequence). The CDR3 covers 14 residues. The CDR3 DNA reads TGTGCCAGCAGCTTGGTGCAAATGAACACTGAAGCTTTCTTT. It encodes CASSLVQMNTEAFF.

This clonotype was found a few times. The chain is built from TRBV7-2 and TRBJ1-6; perhaps TRBD1 as D (5 bases). CDR1 is SGHTA, CDR2 FQGNSA, per germline. The V end lost 1 base, the J end lost 7 bases, and 11 bases lay between the germline ends. CDR3 size: 15 residues. Here the CDR3 DNA reads TGTGCCAGCAGCTTAGAATCAGGGCACAATTCACCCCTCCACTTT. Translating it yields CASSLESGHNSPLHF.

The V and J genes are TRBV29-1 and TRBJ1-1; D unclear. CDR3 length: 13 residues. V lost 1 base, J lost 5 bases, and 11 bases lay in between. Germline values: CDR1 SQVTM, CDR2 ANQGSEA. CDR3 nucleotide sequence: TGCAGCGTTGAAGTCACGTCGGGAACTGAAGCTTTCTTT. This gives the protein CSVEVTSGTEAFF.

The table lists this clonotype with many counts. The rearrangement joins TRBV12-3 or TRBV12-4 to TRBJ2-7; the match to TRBD2 covers 8 bases. Trimming cost V 4 bases and J 3 bases; bases outside gene matches: 17. CDR3 size: 18 residues. CDR3 in amino acids: CASSSDWVGGLAFYEQYF. CDR3 nucleotide sequence: TGTGCCAGCAGTTCTGACTGGGTTGGAGGACTAGCATTCTACGAGCAGTACTTC.